Detailed here is one T cell receptor beta chain. Its antigen is as yet unknown. Indicated time point: baseline, week 1 (first vaccination visit). Specified treatment: pre-vaccination baseline after standard-of-care therapy. This sample is drawn from a study of a mutant IDH1 vaccine in newly diagnosed glioma. Study details: An approximately 62% male, approximately 38% female split and a mean age of about 44 years characterized treated patients. Earlier care involved radiotherapy, temozolomide, or both, and the majority received both.

Regarding the study as a whole: It was more than 80% of patients that developed vaccine-induced immune responses.

Clones were sequenced by immunoSEQ multiplex PCR, and TCRdb holds only the in-frame ones, with some missing. This sample carries about 24,000 clones, more than 85% of them seen once, and the ten largest clones take under 9.5%. This CDR3 spans 16 amino acids. V lost 2 bases to trimming and J lost 0 bases; unmatched junction nucleotides: 3. The germline gives CDR1 ENHRY, CDR2 SYGVKD. V usage is TRBV10-3 and J usage is TRBJ1-1; 10 nucleotides align to TRBD1. This clonotype was sampled from a man aged 25 to 40 with glioma. The source was PBMCs, collected from a glioma patient treated with radiotherapy, temozolomide or both. The DNA of the CDR3 is TGTGCCATCAGTGAGCCCGGGACAGGGGTGAACACTGAAGCTTTCTTT. Its protein product is CAISEPGTGVNTEAFF.